This T cell receptor beta chain came from a study of T-cell reconstitution after alpha-beta-depleted transplantation in children. Researchers prepared the TCRbeta library using unique molecular identifiers, the study reports. One entry per CDR3 protein, called by TCRdb with MiXCR from the PCR reads. The sample has under 150,000 distinct CDR3 sequences; more than 9.5% are singletons. Trimming stripped 0 bases from V and 4 bases from J, with 12 bases between. The CDR3 loop spans 15 amino acids. From germline, CDR1 is DFQATT and CDR2 SNEGSKA (reference sequence). For this clonotype: The antigen is not known.

Study-wide results and caveats: Several hundred rapidly expanded clones from non-depleted graft cells reportedly supplied alpha-beta T cells about two months post-transplant. At day 60, the high TCRbeta diversity found in some patients originated from recipient T cells and thymic progenitors that had survived. The authors attributed T-cell counts and diversity one year after transplant mostly to newly produced T cells.

Here the sequenced sample was PBMCs, mostly from graft donor cells, taken 180 days after TCRalphabeta/CD19-depleted stem cell transplant. This TCR came from a girl younger than two who had a stem cell transplant for combined immunodeficiency, so the T cells may come from the graft donor. The chain uses TRBV20-1 and TRBJ1-4, with unresolved D. CDR3 DNA sequence: TGCAGTGCTAGAGACATCAGAGGGAGTAATGAAAAACTGTTTTTT. The encoded protein is CSARDIRGSNEKLFF.